The clone carrying this T cell receptor (beta chain) was picked up many times. cDNA prepared by RNA extraction and subsequent reverse transcription served as the template for sequencing. Here immunoSEQ multiplex PCR was the method, and the copy in TCRdb shows in-frame clones only, minus some. The data show about 210,000 clones, more than 55% seen once. Stated treatment: oral pan-JAK inhibitor, 5-10 mg twice daily. The CDR3 has 16 residues. Per the germline V gene, CDR1 is SGHTA and CDR2 is FQGNSA. Trimming shortened V by 2 bases and J by 7 bases, and 18 bases separated the two germline ends. The data were taken from a study of CD8+ T cells in alopecia areata. As for the study in general: Patients given treatment had severity scored by the percentage of scalp area affected.

This sequence was found in a human donor with alopecia areata. The chain employs TRBV7-2 and TRBJ2-1; D may be TRBD2 (6 bases). The sample consisted of CD4+ T cells sorted from blood, taken at week 44, from a patient treated with tofacitinib. The CDR3 region is CASSLMGGRVENEQFF. The DNA of the CDR3 is TGTGCCAGCAGCTTAATGGGAGGCAGGGTGGAGAATGAGCAGTTCTTC.